This TCR beta chain comes out of a study of T cells in Graves' hyperthyroidism and ophthalmopathy. Study-level points and caveats: Ophthalmopathy could be told apart from stable hyperthyroidism with a 13 V-J model. Before onset, by a median of about six months, the model predicted ophthalmopathy.

The V and J ends lost 7 bases and 3 bases respectively, with 15 bases between them. CDR3 length: 15 residues. CDR1 and CDR2 (germline): SNHLY, FYNNEI. Patients affected by ophthalmopathy presented a Clinical Activity Score of at least 3, a NOSPECS grade of at least 4, and disease duration below 3 months. Approximately 10 ml of fresh peripheral blood supplied the PBMCs. It was RNA transcripts that yielded the amplified TCR beta CDR3 regions. The TCR CDR3 was amplified in a first-round RT-PCR using the HTBI primer set. TCRdb re-called the multiplex PCR reads with MiXCR, one entry per CDR3 protein. Of about 260,000 distinct CDR3 sequences detected, around 17% appear once; the ten largest clones hold about 29%. This clonotype was seen at least ten times. Its cognate antigen is unknown.

The sample comprised blood. V is TRBV2 and J is TRBJ1-4, with a tentative D call TRBD1 (5 bases). The clonotype was recovered from a woman younger than 30 with Graves' ophthalmopathy. CDR3 loop: CASILTGAANEKLFF. The CDR3 coding sequence is TGTGCCAGCATTCTTACCGGGGCTGCTAATGAAAAACTGTTTTTT.